These 21 T cell receptor beta chains came from one sample sequenced in a study of T cells in Graves' hyperthyroidism and ophthalmopathy (dated by TCRdb to 2018 to 2020). The protocol used for the library was multiplex PCR. The sample was run on an Illumina HiSeq 2000. Amplification of TCR beta CDR3 regions was carried out from RNA transcripts. The first round of RT-PCR for the TCR CDR3 was performed with the HTBI primer set and the Qiagen OneStep RT-PCR kit. TCRdb reworked the public reads: Q25 trimming with fastp, MiXCR clone assembly, productive beta chains retained. One record per CDR3 amino acid sequence lists the most common genes and DNA. In all, the sample holds 500,000 to 750,000 distinct CDR3 sequences, and less than 20% of those were seen once. About 7% of the sample rests with the top ten. Sequenced sample: blood. These receptors were obtained from a woman aged 30 to 39 with Graves' hyperthyroidism.

This clonotype was observed many times. The V and J genes are TRBV6-2 or TRBV6-3 and TRBJ2-5; 9 bases are shared with TRBD2. Germline values: CDR1 MNHEY, CDR2 SVGEGT. With V trimmed by 6 bases and J by 5 bases, 10 bases remained unmatched. The CDR3 is made up of 15 amino acids. The CDR3 DNA follows: TGTGCCAGCAGAGCTATAGCGGGAGCACCGGAGACCCAGTACTTC. Protein: CASRAIAGAPETQYF.

In its sample, this clonotype was seen once. A much larger clone differs from this one at a single base, so this may be a read error. The CDR3 spells CASSEDISTEAFF. The CDR3 DNA sequence: TGTGCCAGCAGCGAGGACATAAGCACTGAAGCTTTCTTT. This chain uses TRBV7-9 with TRBJ1-1, with a possible D match to TRBD1 (5 bases). This CDR3 has 13 residues. Germline lookup yields CDR1 SEHNR and CDR2 FQNEAQ (reference sequence). V was shortened by 5 bases and J by 4 bases, with 11 bases between the two germline ends.

In the case of this clonotype: A junction end diverges from the germline sequence, so it may reflect a read error. V is TRBV11-2 and J is TRBJ2-7; D unresolved. The length of the CDR3 is 13 residues. Germline V lookup: CDR1 SGHAT, CDR2 FQNNGV. The CDR3 DNA follows: TGTGCCAGCAGCATAGATAGAGGAGTAGAGCAGTACTTC. The encoded protein is CASSIDRGVEQYF.

On this clonotype itself: This may come from a read error, since a much larger clone is one base off. The V gene is TRBV27, the J gene TRBJ2-7; D may be TRBD2 (5 bases). CDR1 and CDR2 from the germline V gene are MNHEY and SMNVEV (reference sequence). The CDR3 runs 13 residues. The CDR3 reads CASSLELDYGQYF. In DNA form, the CDR3 reads TGTGCCAGCAGTTTAGAGCTTGACTACGGGCAGTACTTC.

This clonotype came up many times. This rearrangement joins TRBV20-1 to TRBJ1-1, with 9 bases that match TRBD1. Germline V gene sequence: CDR1 DFQATT, CDR2 SNEGSKA (reference sequence). The CDR3 contains 16 residues. The V gene end was trimmed by 1 base and the J gene end by 0 bases; junction bases not matched to a gene: 6. CDR3 sequence: CSARVWGQGVNTEAFF. CDR3 sequence (DNA): TGCAGTGCTAGAGTTTGGGGACAGGGCGTGAACACTGAAGCTTTCTTT.

There are a few counts of this clonotype. J is TRBJ1-1 and V is TRBV28, with 7 positions matching TRBD1. Germline V gene lookup returns CDR1 MDHEN and CDR2 SYDVKM. V was pared by 7 bases and J by 6 bases, with 23 bases of the junction left unmatched. This CDR3 spans 18 amino acids. CDR3 coding DNA: TGTGCCAGCAATTATCCCGTCAGGTTTAACCGGGACAGAGCTGAAGCTTTCTTT. Amino acids: CASNYPVRFNRDRAEAFF.

The table lists this clonotype with many counts. V and J are TRBV7-2 and TRBJ1-2; TRBD1 matches 7 bases. The CDR3 loop spans 13 amino acids. Germline CDR1 is SGHTA and CDR2 is FQGNSA. V lost 5 bases and J lost 4; bases outside the gene matches: 4. The CDR3 here is CASSLRTGYGYTF. CDR3 DNA: TGTGCCAGCAGCCTGAGGACAGGCTATGGCTACACCTTC.

The chain combines TRBV6-1 with TRBJ2-7; no firm D call. From germline, CDR1 is MNHNS and CDR2 SASEGT. The CDR3 covers 11 residues. V dropped 9 bases and J dropped 3 bases, with 9 bases sitting between them. CDR3 loop: CASLFGYEQYF. The CDR3 DNA follows: TGTGCCAGTTTATTTGGCTACGAGCAGTACTTC.

This clonotype appeared a few times. The V and J genes are TRBV30 and TRBJ2-7; either TRBD1 or TRBD2 may fit D (5 bases each). Trimming removed 2 bases at V and 2 bases at J, with 13 bases between. This CDR3 region has 14 residues. Germline-derived CDR1 and CDR2 are GTSNPN and SVGIG (reference sequence). CDR3 sequence: CAWSTGLAAYEQYF. CDR3 sequence (DNA): TGTGCCTGGAGTACGGGGCTAGCTGCCTACGAGCAGTACTTC.

J is TRBJ2-5 and V is TRBV5-1; D remains unclear. In germline, CDR1 is SGHRS, CDR2 YFSETQ. The CDR3 runs 14 residues. V shed 2 bases and J shed 2 bases, with 10 bases lying between them. The CDR3 coding sequence is TGCGCCAGCAGCTTTCAGTTAGGTCAAGAGACCCAGTACTTC. Protein: CASSFQLGQETQYF.

This clonotype was found many times. The J gene is TRBJ2-1, the V gene TRBV14; D is unclear. CDR1 SGHDN and CDR2 FVKESK come from the germline V gene. The V end lost 4 bases, the J end lost 0 bases, and 13 bases lay between the germline ends. The CDR3 consists of 16 residues. CDR3 region: CASSPDPPSSYNEQFF. DNA for the CDR3: TGTGCCAGCAGCCCGGACCCGCCGAGCTCCTACAATGAGCAGTTCTTC.

In this sample, this clonotype turned up a few times. The V gene is TRBV30, the J gene TRBJ1-1; 12 bases line up with TRBD1. CDR3 length: 15 residues. With V trimmed by 4 bases and J by 5 bases, 8 bases remained unmatched. Germline CDR1 and CDR2: GTSNPN and SVGIG (reference sequence). CDR3 in DNA: TGTGCCTGGAACCCGGGACAGGGGGCATTTACTGAAGCTTTCTTT. Residues: CAWNPGQGAFTEAFF.

There are many counts of this clonotype. V and J are TRBV6-1 and TRBJ1-4; tentatively, D is TRBD1 (6 bases). The length of the CDR3 is 16 residues. CDR1 and CDR2 (germline): MNHNS, SASEGT. The V end was cut by 3 bases, the J end by 0 bases, with 11 bases between. In DNA form, the CDR3 reads TGTGCCAGCAGTGACGCTAGACAGGCAACTAATGAAAAACTGTTTTTT. Its protein product is CASSDARQATNEKLFF.

This clonotype was counted many times. This chain connects TRBV5-1 to TRBJ1-2, with D possibly matching TRBD1 (5 bases). V was pared by 2 bases and J by 3 bases, with 14 bases between. This CDR3 comprises 15 residues. Looked up from germline, CDR1 is SGHRS and CDR2 is YFSETQ. Here the CDR3 DNA reads TGCGCCAGCAGCTTACTCTATGGGACCGACTATGGCTACACCTTC. It specifies CASSLLYGTDYGYTF.

V is TRBV6-9 and J is TRBJ2-7, with 10 bases lining up with TRBD2. Germline lookup yields CDR1 MNHGY and CDR2 SVAAGI. V dropped 3 bases and J dropped 6; count of bases not matched to a gene: 11. The length of the CDR3 is 16 residues. DNA for the CDR3: TGTGCCAGCAGTTACGGGCTAGCGGGAGTTTCGGCCGAGCAGTACTTC. Translation: CASSYGLAGVSAEQYF.

The table lists this clonotype with a few counts. The rearrangement uses TRBV27 and TRBJ2-7, with D possibly being TRBD1 (6 bases). The CDR3 sequence is 13 residues long. V was shortened by 3 bases and J by 6 bases, with 12 bases between the two germline ends. CDR1 is MNHEY and CDR2 is SMNVEV in the germline V gene (reference sequence). The CDR3 here is CASSLQGRSEQYF. CDR3 coding DNA: TGTGCCAGCAGTTTGCAGGGGCGGAGCGAGCAGTACTTC.

This clonotype has at least ten counts. The chain carries TRBV18 and TRBJ2-7; tentatively, D is TRBD1 (8 bases). The CDR3 is 15 amino acids. The V end was cut by 5 bases, the J end by 5 bases, with 19 bases between. CDR1 and CDR2 from the germline V gene are KGHSH and LQKENI. The CDR3 protein is CASSTFAQGGNEQYF. The CDR3 DNA reads as TGTGCCAGCTCAACATTTGCACAGGGGGGGAACGAGCAGTACTTC. The whole variable domain, filled in from reference TRBV18 and TRBJ2-7, reads NAGVMQNPRHLVRRRGQEARLRCSPMKGHSHVYWYRQLPEEGLKFMVYLQKENIIDESGMPKERFSAEFPKEGPSILRIQQVVRGDSAAYFCASSTFAQGGNEQYFGPGTRLTVT.

This clonotype was detected a few times. V and J are TRBV5-1 and TRBJ1-4; D unresolved. Germline V gene lookup returns CDR1 SGHRS and CDR2 YFSETQ. V lost 2 bases to trimming and J lost 0 bases, with 8 bases between them. CDR3 length equals 15 residues. The CDR3 DNA reads as TGCGCCAGCAGCTTCCTCACAGCAACTAATGAAAAACTGTTTTTT. Encoded protein: CASSFLTATNEKLFF.

This clonotype was recorded many times. The chain recombines TRBV18 with TRBJ1-1; 7 bases map to TRBD1. Germline values: CDR1 KGHSH, CDR2 LQKENI. This CDR3 is 14 amino acids long. The V and J ends lost 2 bases and 3 bases, in that order; junction bases with no gene match: 3. The CDR3 protein is CASSPFDRDTEAFF. The CDR3 nucleotides are TGTGCCAGCTCACCATTTGACAGGGACACTGAAGCTTTCTTT.

V and J are TRBV30 and TRBJ2-7; no definite D call. The V gene lost 0 bases and the J gene lost 6 bases, with 12 bases spanning the gap. Per germline, CDR1 GTSNPN and CDR2 SVGIG (reference sequence). CDR3 size: 13 residues. The CDR3 bases are TGTGCCTGGAGTGTACAAATCAGGTCCGAGCAGTACTTC. Encoded protein: CAWSVQIRSEQYF.

The chain couples TRBV29-1 to TRBJ2-1; 15 nucleotides align to TRBD2. V shed 6 bases, J shed 0 bases, and the junction held 12 bases outside the gene matches. The germline V gene has CDR1 SQVTM and CDR2 ANQGSEA. This CDR3 has 19 amino acids. The CDR3 loop is CSVFTPGLAGGRSYNEQFF. As DNA, the CDR3 is TGCAGCGTCTTCACTCCGGGACTAGCGGGAGGCCGCTCCTACAATGAGCAGTTCTTC.